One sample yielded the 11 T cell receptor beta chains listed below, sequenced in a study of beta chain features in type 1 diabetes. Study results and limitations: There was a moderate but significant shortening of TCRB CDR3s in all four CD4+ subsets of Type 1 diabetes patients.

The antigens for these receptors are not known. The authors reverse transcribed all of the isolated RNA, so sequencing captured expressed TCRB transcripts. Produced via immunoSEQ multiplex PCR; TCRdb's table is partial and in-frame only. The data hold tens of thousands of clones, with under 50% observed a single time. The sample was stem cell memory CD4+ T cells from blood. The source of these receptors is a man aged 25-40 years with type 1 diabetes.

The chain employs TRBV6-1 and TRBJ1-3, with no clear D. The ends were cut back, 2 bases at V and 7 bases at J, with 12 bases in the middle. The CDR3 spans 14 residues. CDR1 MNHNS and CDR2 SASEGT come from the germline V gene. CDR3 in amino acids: CASSERVGGNTIYF. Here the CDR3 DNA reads TGTGCCAGCAGTGAAAGGGTCGGCGGGAACACCATATATTTT.

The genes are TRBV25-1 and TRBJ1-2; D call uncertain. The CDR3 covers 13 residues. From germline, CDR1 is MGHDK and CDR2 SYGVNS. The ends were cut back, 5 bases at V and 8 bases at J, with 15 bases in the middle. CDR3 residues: CASSTDIRVGYTF. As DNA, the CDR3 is TGTGCCAGCAGTACCGACATCAGAGTGGGCTACACCTTC.

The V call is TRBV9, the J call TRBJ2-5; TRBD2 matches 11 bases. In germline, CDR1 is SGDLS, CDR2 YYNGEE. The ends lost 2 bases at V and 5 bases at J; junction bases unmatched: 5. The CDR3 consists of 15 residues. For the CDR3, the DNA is TGTGCCAGCAGCGTCTTTAGCGGGGGGGCTGAGACCCAGTACTTC. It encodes CASSVFSGGAETQYF.

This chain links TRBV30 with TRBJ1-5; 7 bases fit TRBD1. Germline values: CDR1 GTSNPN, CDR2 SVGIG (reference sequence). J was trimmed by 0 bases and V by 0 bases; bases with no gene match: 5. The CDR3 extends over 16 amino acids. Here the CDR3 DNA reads TGTGCCTGGAGTGTACGAACAGGGGATAGCAATCAGCCCCAGCATTTT. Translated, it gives CAWSVRTGDSNQPQHF.

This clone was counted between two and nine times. CDR3 loop: CASTSGGHEQYF. CDR3 in DNA: TGTGCCAGCACATCCGGGGGTCACGAGCAGTACTTC. V gene TRBV18 combines with J gene TRBJ2-7, with a weak D call TRBD2 (6 bases). Germline V gene sequence: CDR1 KGHSH, CDR2 LQKENI. With 8 bases removed from V and 5 bases from J, the gap between germline ends came to 13 bases. The CDR3 has 12 residues.

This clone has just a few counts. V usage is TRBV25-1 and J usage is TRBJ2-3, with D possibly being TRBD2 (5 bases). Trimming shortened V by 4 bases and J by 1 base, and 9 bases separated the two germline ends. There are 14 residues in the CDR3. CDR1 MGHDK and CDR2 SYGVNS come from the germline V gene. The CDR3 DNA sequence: TGTGCCAGCAGTGGAGGGCGAGGCACAGATACGCAGTATTTT. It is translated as CASSGGRGTDTQYF.

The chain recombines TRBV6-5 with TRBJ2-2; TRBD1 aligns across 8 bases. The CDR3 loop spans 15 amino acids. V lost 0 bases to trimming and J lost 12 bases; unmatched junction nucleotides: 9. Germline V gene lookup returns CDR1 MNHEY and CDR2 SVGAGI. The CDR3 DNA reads TGTGCCAGCAGTTACTCTAGGCAGGGGGCCCCCCAGCTGTTTTTT. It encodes CASSYSRQGAPQLFF.

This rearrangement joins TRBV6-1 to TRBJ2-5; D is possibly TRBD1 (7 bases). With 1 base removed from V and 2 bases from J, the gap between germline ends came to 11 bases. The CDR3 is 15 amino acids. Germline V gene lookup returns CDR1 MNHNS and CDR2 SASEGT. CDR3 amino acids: CASSEGGTAQETQYF. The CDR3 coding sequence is TGTGCCAGCAGTGAAGGCGGGACAGCTCAAGAGACCCAGTACTTC.

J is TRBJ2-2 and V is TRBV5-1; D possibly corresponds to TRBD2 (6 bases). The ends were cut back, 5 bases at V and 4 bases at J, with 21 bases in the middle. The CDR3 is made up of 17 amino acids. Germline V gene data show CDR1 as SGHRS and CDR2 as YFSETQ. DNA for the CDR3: TGCGCCAGCAGAAGGACCGTGCGGGGAGTGGTCACCGGGGAGCTGTTTTTT. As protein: CASRRTVRGVVTGELFF.

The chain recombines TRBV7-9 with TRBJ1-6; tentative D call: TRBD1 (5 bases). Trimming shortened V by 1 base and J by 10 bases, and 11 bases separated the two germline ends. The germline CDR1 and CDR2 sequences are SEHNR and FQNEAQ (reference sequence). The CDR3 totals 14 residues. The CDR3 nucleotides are TGTGCCAGCAGCTTAGGGCAGGGCCCGTCACCCCTCCACTTT. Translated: CASSLGQGPSPLHF. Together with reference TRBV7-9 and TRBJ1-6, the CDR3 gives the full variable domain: DTGVSQNPRHKITKRGQNVTFRCDPISEHNRLYWYRQTLGQGPEFLTYFQNEAQLEKSRLLSDRFSAERPKGSFSTLEIQRTEQGDSAMYLCASSLGQGPSPLHFGNGTRLTVT.

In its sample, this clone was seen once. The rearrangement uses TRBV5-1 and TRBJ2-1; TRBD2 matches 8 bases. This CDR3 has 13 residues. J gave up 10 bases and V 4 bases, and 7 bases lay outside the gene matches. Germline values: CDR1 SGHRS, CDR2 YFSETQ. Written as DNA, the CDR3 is TGCGCCAGCAGCCGGACGGGGGGGTGGGAGCAGTTCTTC. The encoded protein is CASSRTGGWEQFF. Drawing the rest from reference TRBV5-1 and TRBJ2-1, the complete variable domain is KAGVTQTPRYLIKTRGQQVTLSCSPISGHRSVSWYQQTPGQGLQFLFEYFSETQRNKGNFPGRFSGRQFSNSRSEMNVSTLELGDSALYLCASSRTGGWEQFFGPGTRLTVL.